These T cell receptor beta chains were read from a single sample in a study of blood T cell repertoires in COVID-19. Here immunoSEQ multiplex PCR was the method, and the copy in TCRdb shows in-frame clones only, minus some. The sample contains about 150,000 clones, approximately 83% of which appear only once. Input material: peripheral blood. Source of these receptors: a man in his sixties or seventies who had recovered from COVID-19. Each CDR3 is given with its conserved first and last residue. The D gene is left open where the match is weak. Clone size is not always given. Where it is, it says once, few, many or a class for expanded clones.

>TRBV3-1/TRBV3-2|TRBD2|TRBJ2-5|once
CASRPRAGQETQYF
TGTGCCAGCCGGCCTAGAGCGGGACAAGAGACCCAGTACTTC
>TRBV6-4|TRBD2|TRBJ2-1|-
CASSDSLAGRYSYNEQFF
TGTGCCAGCAGTGACTCGCTAGCGGGCCGTTACTCCTACAATGAGCAGTTCTTC
>TRBV10-3|TRBD1|TRBJ2-7|-
CAIRERQGYEQYF
TGTGCCATCAGGGAGAGACAGGGCTACGAGCAGTACTTC
>TRBV5-4|TRBD1|TRBJ1-4|-
CASSLAGDRGTSEKLFF
TGTGCCAGCAGCTTGGCCGGGGACAGGGGGACGAGTGAAAAACTGTTTTTT
>TRBV5-6|TRBD2|TRBJ2-1|-
CASSLSVGGPRREQFF
TGTGCCAGCAGCCTATCAGTGGGAGGGCCTAGAAGAGAGCAGTTCTTC
>TRBV6-5|TRBD2|TRBJ2-2|-
CAVGLAGVSGELFF
TGTGCCGTAGGACTAGCGGGAGTCTCCGGGGAGCTGTTTTTT
>TRBV18|-|TRBJ2-5|-
CASSPGAETQYF
TGTGCCAGCTCACCTGGGGCAGAGACCCAGTACTTC
>TRBV10-3|TRBD1|TRBJ2-2|-
CAIRAYGTDNTGELFF
TGTGCCATCAGAGCGTACGGGACAGACAACACCGGGGAGCTGTTTTTT
>TRBV30|TRBD2|TRBJ2-3|-
CAWSALLTLSTSGRGGTDTQYF
TGTGCCTGGAGCGCCCTACTCACCCTATCGACTAGCGGGAGAGGAGGCACAGATACGCAGTATTTT
>TRBV5-5|-|TRBJ1-3|-
CASSDIRSGNTIYF
TGTGCCAGCAGCGACATCCGCTCTGGAAACACCATATATTTT
>TRBV6-5|-|TRBJ2-7|-
CASSYQGRSYEQYF
TGTGCCAGCAGTTACCAAGGGAGATCCTACGAGCAGTACTTC
>TRBV5-1|-|TRBJ2-2|-
CASSTTGNGELFF
TGCGCCAGCAGCACCACAGGGAACGGGGAGCTGTTTTTT
>TRBV27|TRBD2|TRBJ2-7|-
CASSSRTSGNSYEQYF
TGTGCCAGCAGTTCTAGGACTAGCGGGAACTCCTACGAGCAGTACTTC
>TRBV21-1|-|TRBJ2-7|-
CASSKLTPRTYEQYF
TGTGCCAGCAGCAAACTTACCCCGAGGACCTACGAGCAGTACTTC
>TRBV2|TRBD1|TRBJ2-7|-
CASSGGQGYEQYF
TGTGCCAGCAGTGGGGGACAGGGGTATGAGCAGTACTTC
>TRBV11-2|TRBD2|TRBJ2-2|-
CASLGLAGAVGELFF
TGTGCCAGCCTAGGACTAGCGGGAGCTGTCGGGGAGCTGTTTTTT
>TRBV27|-|TRBJ1-1|-
CASSNQGLSEAFF
TGTGCCAGCAGTAATCAGGGGTTATCTGAAGCTTTCTTT
>TRBV7-2|TRBD2|TRBJ2-1|-
CASRLGTSDHNEQFF
TGTGCCAGCAGACTCGGGACTAGCGATCACAATGAGCAGTTCTTC
>TRBV7-3|TRBD1|TRBJ2-1|-
CASSWYLTGENEQFF
TGTGCCAGCAGCTGGTACTTGACAGGGGAGAATGAGCAGTTCTTC
>TRBV11-2|-|TRBJ2-7|-
CASSFPGREQYF
TGTGCCAGCAGCTTCCCGGGTAGGGAGCAGTACTTC
>TRBV7-2|-|TRBJ2-3|-
CASSLVASETDTQYF
TGTGCCAGCAGCTTAGTCGCAAGCGAGACAGATACGCAGTATTTT
>TRBV5-8|-|TRBJ1-1|-
CASDWSSGGDTEAFF
TGTGCCAGCGACTGGAGCTCGGGGGGGGACACTGAAGCTTTCTTT
>TRBV6-2/TRBV6-3|-|TRBJ1-5|-
CASSHGGQPQHF
TGTGCCAGCAGCCATGGCGGGCAGCCCCAGCATTTT
>TRBV4-3|TRBD2|TRBJ2-1|-
CASSQEFREGNEQFF
TGCGCCAGCAGCCAAGAGTTCAGGGAGGGCAATGAGCAGTTCTTC
>TRBV18|-|TRBJ1-2|once
CASSPGGNYGYTF
TGTGCCAGCTCACCAGGAGGGAACTATGGCTACACCTTC
>TRBV2|-|TRBJ1-5|few
CASSELESNQPQHF
TGTGCCAGCAGTGAATTAGAGAGCAATCAGCCCCAGCATTTT
>TRBV6-6|TRBD1|TRBJ1-2|-
CASSYSTDRVGYGYTF
TGTGCCAGCAGTTACTCGACGGACAGGGTTGGCTATGGCTACACCTTC
>TRBV4-2|-|TRBJ2-3|-
CASSQEGAVADTQYF
TGTGCCAGCAGCCAAGAGGGGGCTGTAGCAGATACGCAGTATTTT
>TRBV2|TRBD2|TRBJ2-7|few
CASSRTSGSSYEQYF
TGTGCCAGCAGTCGGACTAGCGGAAGCTCCTACGAGCAGTACTTC
>TRBV5-1|-|TRBJ2-3|-
CASSLAGPDTQYF
TGCGCCAGCAGCTTGGCCGGTCCAGATACGCAGTATTTT
>TRBV5-1|-|TRBJ1-1|-
CASRPRSDTEAFF
TGCGCCAGCAGGCCACGGAGTGACACTGAAGCTTTCTTT
>TRBV19|-|TRBJ1-1|-
CASSISPGTETEAFF
TGTGCCAGTAGTATTAGTCCAGGGACTGAAACTGAAGCTTTCTTT
>TRBV5-1|-|TRBJ2-7|-
CASSHRDISYEQYF
TGCGCCAGCAGCCACCGGGACATTTCCTACGAGCAGTACTTC
>TRBV19|-|TRBJ2-1|-
CASSIAASDYNEQFF
TGTGCCAGTAGTATAGCGGCTAGCGACTACAATGAGCAGTTCTTC
>TRBV30|TRBD2|TRBJ2-7|-
CAWGTSGYEQYF
TGTGCCTGGGGGACTAGCGGCTACGAGCAGTACTTC
>TRBV28|TRBD2|TRBJ2-5|-
CASSFLLAGEETQYF
TGTGCCAGCAGTTTTCTGCTAGCGGGAGAGGAGACCCAGTACTTC
>TRBV7-3|-|TRBJ2-1|-
CASSLTAYNEQFF
TGTGCCAGCAGCTTAACCGCCTACAATGAGCAGTTCTTC
>TRBV6-6|TRBD1|TRBJ1-1|few
CASRKGTDLEAFF
TGTGCCAGCAGGAAGGGGACAGACCTGGAAGCTTTCTTT
>TRBV4-2|-|TRBJ2-6|-
CASSQTGTPYSGANVLTF
TGTGCCAGCAGCCAAACCGGGACACCTTACTCTGGGGCCAACGTCCTGACTTTC
>TRBV9|-|TRBJ1-6|-
CASRAQGGNSPLHF
TGTGCCAGCAGGGCTCAGGGAGGTAATTCACCCCTCCACTTT